The rows below give T cell receptor beta chains drawn from one sample of a study of blood T cell repertoires in COVID-19. Profiling relied on immunoSEQ multiplex PCR, and the TCRdb table lists in-frame clones only, not all of them. The repertoire holds hundreds of thousands of clones, around 90% seen once, with roughly 6% in the top ten. Sequenced material: PBMCs or T cells enriched from blood (not recorded which). Receptors originate from a woman aged 25 to 39 with acute COVID-19. The CDR3 runs from the conserved cysteine through the conserved F or W. The D gene is left open where the match is weak. Rows give clone size only sometimes, using once, few, many, or a class for an expanded clone.

D gene	V gene	J gene	clone size	CDR3 DNA	CDR3 protein
-	TRBV6-6	TRBJ2-7	few	TGTGCCAGCAGTCAACCCGGGGGGCAGGCGTCTAAGAACTACGAGCAGTACTTC	CASSQPGGQASKNYEQYF
-	TRBV6-6	TRBJ2-5	-	TGTGCCAGCAGAGTAGGGGGAATCGGAGAGACCCAGTACTTC	CASRVGGIGETQYF
TRBD2	TRBV6-1	TRBJ2-7	once	TGTGCCAGCAGTGAAGGACTAGCGCAGTACGAGCAGTACTTC	CASSEGLAQYEQYF
TRBD1	TRBV18	TRBJ1-2	-	TGTGCCAGCTCACCACGAGACAGGGCTGCTAACTATGGCTACACCTTC	CASSPRDRAANYGYTF
-	TRBV4-1	TRBJ2-2	-	TGCGCCAGCAGCCCCGTACAGACAGTCACCGGGGAGCTGTTTTTT	CASSPVQTVTGELFF
TRBD1	TRBV19	TRBJ2-1	-	TGTGCCAGTAGTATGGACAGGGATTCCTACAATGAGCAGTTCTTC	CASSMDRDSYNEQFF
TRBD1	TRBV5-1	TRBJ1-1	-	TGCGCCAGCAGCCCTCGACAGGGTGAATCTGAAGCTTTCTTT	CASSPRQGESEAFF
-	TRBV30	TRBJ1-6	-	TGTGCCTGGAGTGTAACGGGGAGTTCACCCCTCCACTTT	CAWSVTGSSPLHF
TRBD1	TRBV28	TRBJ1-1	-	TGTGCCAGCAGACGCGGACAGGGGCGATACGTAGTAGAAGCTTTCTTT	CASRRGQGRYVVEAFF
-	TRBV3-1/TRBV3-2	TRBJ2-7	-	TGTGCCAGCAGCCAAAAAAAGTACAGGGAAAAAGTACCCGAGCAGTACTTC	CASSQKKYREKVPEQYF
-	TRBV28	TRBJ2-7	-	TGTGCCAGTACTATAATGGGCGAGCAGTACTTC	CASTIMGEQYF
TRBD1	TRBV7-2	TRBJ2-3	-	TGTGCCAGCAGCACCGGACAGGGGTCGAGCACAGATACGCAGTATTTT	CASSTGQGSSTDTQYF
-	TRBV27	TRBJ1-4	-	TGTGCCAGCAGTTTATCGTTGGAGGCAACTAATGAAAAACTGTTTTTT	CASSLSLEATNEKLFF
TRBD2	TRBV19	TRBJ2-1	-	TGTGCCAGTAGCCCCAGCGGGAGCTCCTACAATGAGCAGTTCTTC	CASSPSGSSYNEQFF
TRBD2	TRBV18	TRBJ2-3	-	TGTGCCAGCTCACCCCTAGCGGGAGCAGCAGATACGCAGTATTTT	CASSPLAGAADTQYF
-	TRBV5-1	TRBJ2-1	-	TGCGCCAGCAGCTTGGACGGGGATGAGCAGTTCTTC	CASSLDGDEQFF
TRBD1	TRBV5-1	TRBJ2-3	-	TGCGCCAGCAGCTTGGAAGGACAGGGGGCTGGAGATACGCAGTATTTT	CASSLEGQGAGDTQYF
-	TRBV18	TRBJ1-3	-	TGTGCCAGCTCAAGACAGCCTGGCTCTGGAAACACCATATATTTT	CASSRQPGSGNTIYF